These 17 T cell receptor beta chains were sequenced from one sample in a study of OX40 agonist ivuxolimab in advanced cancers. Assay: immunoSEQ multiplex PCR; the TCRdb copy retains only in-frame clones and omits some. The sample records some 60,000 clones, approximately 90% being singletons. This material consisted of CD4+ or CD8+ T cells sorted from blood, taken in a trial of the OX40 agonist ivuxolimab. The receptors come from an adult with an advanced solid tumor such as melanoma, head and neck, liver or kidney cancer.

The CDR3: CASSQSRCRVYGYTF. CDR3 DNA sequence: TGCGCCAGCAGTCAATCCCGTTGTAGGGTCTATGGCTACACCTTC. The V and J genes are TRBV23-1 and TRBJ1-2; no reliable D call. TRBV23-1 is assigned to the ORF class and has an uncertain function. The CDR3 spans 15 residues. The V end was cut by 0 bases, the J end by 4 bases, with 12 bases between.

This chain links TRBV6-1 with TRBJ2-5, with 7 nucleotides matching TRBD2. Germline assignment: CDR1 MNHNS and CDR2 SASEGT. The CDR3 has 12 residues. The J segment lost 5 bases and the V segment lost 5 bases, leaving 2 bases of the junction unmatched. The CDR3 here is CASSPGGETQYF. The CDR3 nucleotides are TGTGCCAGCAGTCCCGGGGGGGAGACCCAGTACTTC.

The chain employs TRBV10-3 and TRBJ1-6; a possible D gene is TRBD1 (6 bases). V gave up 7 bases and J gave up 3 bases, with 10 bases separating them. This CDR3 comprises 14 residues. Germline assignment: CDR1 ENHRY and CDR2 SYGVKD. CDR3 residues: CAIMAGDYNSPLHF. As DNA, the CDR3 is TGTGCCATCATGGCAGGGGACTATAATTCACCCCTCCACTTT.

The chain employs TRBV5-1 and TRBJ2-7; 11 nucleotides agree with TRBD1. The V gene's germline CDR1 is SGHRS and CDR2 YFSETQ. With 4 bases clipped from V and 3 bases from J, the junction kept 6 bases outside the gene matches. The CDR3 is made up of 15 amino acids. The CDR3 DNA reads TGCGCCAGCAGCATACGGACAGGGGGCGGCTACGAGCAGTACTTC. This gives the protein CASSIRTGGGYEQYF.

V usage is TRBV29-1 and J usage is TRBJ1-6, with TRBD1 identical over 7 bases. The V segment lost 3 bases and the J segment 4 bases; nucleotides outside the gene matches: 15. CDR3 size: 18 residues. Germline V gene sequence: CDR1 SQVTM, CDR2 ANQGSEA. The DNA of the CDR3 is TGCAGCGTTGATAAAGTACAGCAGGGGGGATGGTATAATTCACCCCTCCACTTT. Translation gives CSVDKVQQGGWYNSPLHF.

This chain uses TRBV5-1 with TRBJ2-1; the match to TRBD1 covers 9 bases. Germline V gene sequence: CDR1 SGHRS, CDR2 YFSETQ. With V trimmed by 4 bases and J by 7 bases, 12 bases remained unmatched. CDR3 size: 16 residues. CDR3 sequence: CASSPTPGQGPNEQFF. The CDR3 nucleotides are TGCGCCAGCAGCCCGACTCCGGGACAGGGTCCGAATGAGCAGTTCTTC. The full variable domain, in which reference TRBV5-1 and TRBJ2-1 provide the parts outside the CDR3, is KAGVTQTPRYLIKTRGQQVTLSCSPISGHRSVSWYQQTPGQGLQFLFEYFSETQRNKGNFPGRFSGRQFSNSRSEMNVSTLELGDSALYLCASSPTPGQGPNEQFFGPGTRLTVL.

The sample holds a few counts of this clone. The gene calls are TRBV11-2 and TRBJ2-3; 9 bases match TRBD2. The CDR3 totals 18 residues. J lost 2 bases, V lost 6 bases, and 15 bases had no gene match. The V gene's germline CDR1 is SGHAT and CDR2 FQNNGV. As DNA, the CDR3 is TGTGCCAGCAGTTATATACGCGGGGGGGCAAGATCCACAGATACGCAGTATTTT. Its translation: CASSYIRGGARSTDTQYF.

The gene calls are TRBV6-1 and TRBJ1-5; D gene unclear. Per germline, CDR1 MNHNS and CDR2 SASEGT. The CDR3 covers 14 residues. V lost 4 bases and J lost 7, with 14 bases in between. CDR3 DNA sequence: TGTGCCAGCAGTGTCCCAGGCTCCGGGCAGCCCCAGCATTTT. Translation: CASSVPGSGQPQHF.

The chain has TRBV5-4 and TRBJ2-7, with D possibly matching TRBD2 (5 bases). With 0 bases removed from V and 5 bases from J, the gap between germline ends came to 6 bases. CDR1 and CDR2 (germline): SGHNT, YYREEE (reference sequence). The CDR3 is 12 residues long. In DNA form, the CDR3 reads TGTGCCAGCAGCTTGGGTAGCGACGAGCAGTACTTC. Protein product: CASSLGSDEQYF.

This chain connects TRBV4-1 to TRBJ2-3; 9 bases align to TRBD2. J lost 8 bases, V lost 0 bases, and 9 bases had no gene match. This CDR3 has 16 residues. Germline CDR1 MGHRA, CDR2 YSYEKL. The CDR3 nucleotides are TGCGCCAGCAGCCAAGATAGCGGGGGCCCCCCTCCTACGCAGTATTTT. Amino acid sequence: CASSQDSGGPPPTQYF.

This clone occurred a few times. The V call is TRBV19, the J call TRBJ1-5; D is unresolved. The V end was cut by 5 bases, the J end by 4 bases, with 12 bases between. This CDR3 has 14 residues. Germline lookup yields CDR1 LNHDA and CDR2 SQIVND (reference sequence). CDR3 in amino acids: CASSEGIGNQPQHF. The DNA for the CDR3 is TGTGCCAGTAGTGAAGGGATCGGGAATCAGCCCCAGCATTTT. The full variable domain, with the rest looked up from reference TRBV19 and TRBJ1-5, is DGGITQSPKYLFRKEGQNVTLSCEQNLNHDAMYWYRQDPGQGLRLIYYSQIVNDFQKGDIAEGYSVSREKKESFPLTVTSAQKNPTAFYLCASSEGIGNQPQHFGDGTRLSIL.

In DNA, the CDR3 is TGTGCCAGCAGCGTAAACAGGGGAGGGGGCTATATGGGCAATCAGCCCCAGCATTTT. This gives the protein CASSVNRGGGYMGNQPQHF. The chain uses TRBV5-4 and TRBJ1-5; 7 positions match TRBD1. The V gene end was trimmed by 4 bases and the J gene end by 2 bases; junction bases not matched to a gene: 18. Germline lookup yields CDR1 SGHNT and CDR2 YYREEE (reference sequence). CDR3 length: 19 residues.

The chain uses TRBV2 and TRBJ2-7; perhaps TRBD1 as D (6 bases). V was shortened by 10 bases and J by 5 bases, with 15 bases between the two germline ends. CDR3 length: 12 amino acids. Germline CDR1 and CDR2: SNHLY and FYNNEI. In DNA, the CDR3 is TGTGCCAACCGGGACAATTTTCACGAGCAGTACTTC. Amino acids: CANRDNFHEQYF.

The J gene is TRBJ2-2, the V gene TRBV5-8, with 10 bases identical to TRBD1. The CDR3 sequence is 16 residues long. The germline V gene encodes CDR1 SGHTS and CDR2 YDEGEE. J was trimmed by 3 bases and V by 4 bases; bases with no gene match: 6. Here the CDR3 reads CASSTRTGGYTGELFF. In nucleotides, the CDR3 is TGTGCCAGCAGCACCAGGACAGGGGGGTACACCGGGGAGCTGTTTTTT.

CDR3 in DNA: TGTGCCAGCAGCTCGACCCCACGTCCGCACACCATATATTTT. It is translated as CASSSTPRPHTIYF. This chain connects TRBV7-8 to TRBJ1-3; D unclear. There are 14 residues in the CDR3. From germline, CDR1 is SGHVS and CDR2 FQNEAQ. Trimming removed 4 bases from V and 8 bases from J, with 15 bases in between.

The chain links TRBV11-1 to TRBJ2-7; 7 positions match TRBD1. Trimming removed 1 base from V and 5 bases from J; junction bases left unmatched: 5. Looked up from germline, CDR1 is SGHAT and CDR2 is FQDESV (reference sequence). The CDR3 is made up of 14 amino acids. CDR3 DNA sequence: TGTGCCAGCAGCTTAGTCACAGGGGACCACGAGCAGTACTTC. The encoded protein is CASSLVTGDHEQYF.

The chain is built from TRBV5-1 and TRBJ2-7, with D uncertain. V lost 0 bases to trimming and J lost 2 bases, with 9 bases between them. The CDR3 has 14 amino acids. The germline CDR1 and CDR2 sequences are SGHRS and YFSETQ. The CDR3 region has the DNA TGCGCCAGCAGCTTGGGATCGGATACCTACGAGCAGTACTTC. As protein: CASSLGSDTYEQYF.